This TCR beta chain emerged from a study of blood T cell repertoires in COVID-19. Assay used: immunoSEQ multiplex PCR; TCRdb lists only in-frame clones, some missing. This sample has about 170,000 clones, with roughly 91% found just once. The CDR3 has 14 residues. Per germline, CDR1 SGHTA and CDR2 FQGTGA. The V gene lost 5 bases and the J gene lost 2 bases, with 10 bases spanning the gap. It was during active infection that Seattle patients were enrolled and then longitudinally followed. This TCR came from a man between 18 and 29 years old with COVID-19, enrolled during active disease. Material: peripheral blood. This chain uses TRBV7-3 with TRBJ2-1; D is unclear. As DNA, the CDR3 is TGTGCCAGCAGCCCACGAGGTCCCTACAATGAGCAGTTCTTC. Translation gives CASSPRGPYNEQFF.